This T cell receptor beta chain came from a study of shared T cell receptors in the human thymus. CDR3 length equals 21 residues. The trim removed 0 bases at V and 0 bases at J, leaving 15 bases unmatched. Germline V CDR1 and CDR2: LNHNV, YYDKDF (reference sequence). The method was immunoSEQ multiplex PCR; TCRdb's version includes in-frame clones alone and lacks a portion of them. Of about 710,000 clones in the sample, 70% to 90% are singletons; the top ten hold under 0.01%. These data were likewise used in another study, on human thymus T cells. This second study notes: The thymus was resected at corrective cardiac surgery. Related reports documented highly overlapping thymic repertoires among unrelated individuals.

This rearrangement joins TRBV15 to TRBJ2-1, with 9 bases aligning to TRBD2. The sample comprised thymocytes. The source of this sequence is a boy less than two years old with a congenital heart defect. DNA for the CDR3: TGTGCCACCAGCAGAGATCTCGGGATTTGGCTAGCGGGAAGCTCCTACAATGAGCAGTTCTTC. This gives the protein CATSRDLGIWLAGSSYNEQFF.